The rows below give T cell receptor beta chains drawn from one sample of a study of siplizumab effects on memory and regulatory T cells. Libraries were prepared by immunoSEQ multiplex PCR; TCRdb keeps only in-frame clonotypes and omits some of them. Of some 97,000 clones detected, about 95% appear once; the ten largest clones hold approximately 0.61%. Sequencing was carried out using Tregs sorted from blood. These receptor sequences come from a human donor in good health. CDR3s include the opening cysteine and the closing phenylalanine or tryptophan. D genes are given only for firm matches. The size field is filled for only some rows; it gives once, few, many or a size class.

v_call	clone_size	d_call	j_call	cdr3_aa	cdr3_nt
TRBV6-4	once	TRBD1	TRBJ2-1	CASSEASGTGFDEQFF	TGTGCCAGCAGTGAAGCCTCCGGGACAGGTTTCGATGAGCAGTTCTTC
TRBV10-2	.	.	TRBJ1-2	CASSEWGPPYGYTF	TGCGCCAGCAGTGAGTGGGGGCCTCCCTATGGCTACACCTTC
TRBV5-4	.	TRBD1	TRBJ2-7	CASSFSKGTGEEEQYF	TGTGCCAGCAGCTTTTCAAAGGGGACAGGGGAGGAAGAGCAGTACTTC
TRBV5-1	.	.	TRBJ1-4	CASSLGTGLWATNEKLFF	TGCGCCAGCAGCTTGGGGACGGGACTCTGGGCAACTAATGAAAAACTGTTTTTT
TRBV11-3	.	TRBD1	TRBJ2-3	CASSSISDRASTDTQYF	TGTGCCAGCAGCTCCATAAGTGACAGGGCCAGCACAGATACGCAGTATTTT
TRBV19	.	TRBD2	TRBJ2-1	CASSKTSGAQNEQFF	TGTGCCAGTAGTAAGACTAGCGGGGCTCAAAATGAGCAGTTCTTC
TRBV7-8	.	TRBD2	TRBJ2-3	CASSSPSLAVSTDTQYF	TGTGCCAGCAGCTCCCCCAGTCTAGCGGTTAGCACAGATACGCAGTATTTT
TRBV27	.	.	TRBJ2-2	CASSLVWYGANTGELFF	TGTGCCAGCAGTTTAGTCTGGTACGGGGCCAACACCGGGGAGCTGTTTTTT
TRBV9	.	.	TRBJ2-5	CASSVRGAPEETQYF	TGTGCCAGCAGCGTGAGGGGGGCACCTGAAGAGACCCAGTACTTC
TRBV30	.	TRBD1	TRBJ1-2	CAWSPTGTYGYTF	TGTGCCTGGAGTCCGACAGGGACGTATGGCTACACCTTC
TRBV9	once	.	TRBJ1-4	CASSPRALRGEKLFF	TGTGCCAGCAGCCCCCGGGCCCTACGGGGTGAAAAACTGTTTTTT
TRBV6-4	.	.	TRBJ2-1	CASRGTNEQFF	TGTGCCAGTCGTGGCACCAATGAGCAGTTCTTC
TRBV28	.	.	TRBJ1-1	CASSGGGGANTEAFF	TGTGCCAGCAGTGGGGGCGGGGGCGCGAACACTGAAGCTTTCTTT
TRBV5-1	.	TRBD1	TRBJ2-7	CASSYQGVDYEQYF	TGCGCCAGCAGCTACCAGGGGGTAGACTACGAGCAGTACTTC
TRBV11-3	.	TRBD1	TRBJ1-1	CASSLKQGAGAFF	TGTGCCAGCAGCTTAAAGCAGGGGGCAGGAGCTTTCTTT
TRBV28	.	.	TRBJ2-5	CASSFAPFGGTQYF	TGTGCCAGCAGTTTCGCCCCGTTCGGGGGGACCCAGTACTTC
TRBV28	.	.	TRBJ2-3	CASSWGLLTDTQYF	TGTGCCAGCAGTTGGGGCCTTCTCACAGATACGCAGTATTTT
TRBV7-2	.	.	TRBJ1-1	CASRDLGMLNTEAFF	TGTGCCAGCAGGGACCTAGGGATGTTGAACACTGAAGCTTTCTTT
TRBV27	once	.	TRBJ1-5	CASRTRGDSNQPQHF	TGTGCCAGCAGGACAAGGGGGGACAGCAATCAGCCCCAGCATTTT
TRBV7-9	.	.	TRBJ2-2	CASTPAGTGELFF	TGTGCCAGCACCCCTGCGGGCACCGGGGAGCTGTTTTTT
TRBV28	.	.	TRBJ2-7	CASFKGAAKKQYF	TGTGCCAGCTTTAAGGGCGCGGCCAAAAAGCAGTACTTC
TRBV5-1	.	.	TRBJ2-1	CASSLFRSYNEQFF	TGCGCCAGCAGCTTGTTTCGGTCCTACAATGAGCAGTTCTTC
TRBV5-1	.	TRBD2	TRBJ2-1	CASSLNSPGAGGSNEQFF	TGCGCCAGCAGCTTGAATTCTCCTGGAGCGGGAGGAAGCAATGAGCAGTTCTTC
TRBV27	.	TRBD1	TRBJ2-6	CASSLGRGRSGANVLTF	TGTGCCAGCAGTTTAGGAAGGGGGCGTTCTGGGGCCAACGTCCTGACTTTC
TRBV27	.	TRBD1	TRBJ2-3	CASMRQGTDTQYF	TGTGCCAGCATGCGACAGGGGACAGATACGCAGTATTTT
TRBV5-6	.	.	TRBJ2-1	CASRGLDPSSYNEQFF	TGTGCCAGCAGGGGATTGGACCCCAGCTCCTACAATGAGCAGTTCTTC
TRBV9	.	TRBD2	TRBJ2-1	CASSVIGAGGPRNEQFF	TGTGCCAGCAGCGTAATTGGAGCGGGAGGCCCTCGGAATGAGCAGTTCTTC
TRBV19	.	TRBD1	TRBJ1-4	CASSMGTGFEKLFF	TGTGCCAGTAGTATGGGGACAGGGTTTGAAAAACTGTTTTTT
TRBV5-5	.	TRBD2	TRBJ2-2	CASSFQLAANTGELFF	TGTGCCAGCAGCTTTCAACTAGCGGCTAACACCGGGGAGCTGTTTTTT
TRBV18	.	.	TRBJ1-1	CASSPGQPTLTEAFF	TGTGCCAGCTCACCAGGACAGCCCACTCTTACTGAAGCTTTCTTT
TRBV28	.	.	TRBJ1-1	CASSHSRVEMNTEAFF	TGTGCCAGCAGCCACTCCCGAGTGGAAATGAACACTGAAGCTTTCTTT
TRBV18	.	.	TRBJ2-5	CASSRSNQETQYF	TGTGCCAGCTCACGGAGTAACCAAGAGACCCAGTACTTC
TRBV6-6	.	TRBD2	TRBJ2-5	CASSPSGRRETQYF	TGTGCCAGCAGTCCAAGCGGGAGGAGGGAGACCCAGTACTTC
TRBV10-1	.	.	TRBJ2-2	CASSESVVGELFF	TGCGCCAGCAGTGAGTCGGTAGTCGGGGAGCTGTTTTTT
TRBV11-2	.	.	TRBJ2-2	CASSRSMTGELFF	TGTGCCAGCAGCCGTTCCATGACCGGGGAGCTGTTTTTT
TRBV27	once	.	TRBJ1-5	CASSHLGTGSNQPQHF	TGTGCCAGCAGCCACCTAGGGACGGGTAGCAATCAGCCCCAGCATTTT
TRBV7-2	.	TRBD2	TRBJ2-2	CASRRGWLAGVDTGELFF	TGTGCCAGCAGAAGAGGTTGGTTAGCGGGAGTAGACACCGGGGAGCTGTTTTTT
TRBV2	.	TRBD2	TRBJ2-7	CASSLPGLAGRFSEQYF	TGTGCCAGCAGCCTACCGGGACTAGCGGGAAGATTCTCCGAGCAGTACTTC
TRBV19	.	.	TRBJ1-1	CASSIGFGLEAFF	TGTGCCAGTAGTATAGGATTCGGCCTTGAAGCTTTCTTT
TRBV2	.	.	TRBJ2-2	CASRSTANTGELFF	TGTGCCAGCAGGTCCACAGCCAACACCGGGGAGCTGTTTTTT
TRBV4-1	few	.	TRBJ1-1	CASSHFTMNTEAFF	TGCGCCAGCAGCCACTTTACTATGAACACTGAAGCTTTCTTT
TRBV6-1	.	.	TRBJ1-5	CASRGANQPQHF	TGTGCCAGCAGGGGGGCGAATCAGCCCCAGCATTTT
TRBV28	.	TRBD1	TRBJ1-6	CASSRDRNSPLHF	TGTGCCAGCAGCAGGGACAGGAACTCACCCCTCCACTTT
TRBV7-9	.	.	TRBJ1-1	CASSARPREAFF	TGTGCCAGCAGCGCAAGACCTCGAGAAGCTTTCTTT
TRBV6-5	.	.	TRBJ1-2	CASSPLLGGYTF	TGTGCCAGCAGCCCTCTATTGGGGGGCTACACCTTC
TRBV19	.	.	TRBJ1-1	CASRIRANTEAFF	TGTGCCAGTAGGATCAGGGCGAACACTGAAGCTTTCTTT
TRBV19	.	.	TRBJ2-6	CASSIWGHLSSGANVLTF	TGTGCCAGTAGTATTTGGGGACACCTAAGCTCTGGGGCCAACGTCCTGACTTTC
TRBV7-7	.	.	TRBJ2-3	CASSTKGGDTQYF	TGTGCCAGCAGCACGAAAGGGGGAGATACGCAGTATTTT
TRBV5-1	once	.	TRBJ2-1	CASSSGNDWTYNEQFF	TGCGCCAGCAGCTCCGGGAACGACTGGACCTACAATGAGCAGTTCTTC
TRBV6-6	.	.	TRBJ2-7	CASTSPGQIYEQYF	TGTGCCAGCACCTCTCCCGGACAGATCTACGAGCAGTACTTC
TRBV14	.	.	TRBJ1-4	CASSQYRATNEKLFF	TGTGCCAGCAGCCAATACAGGGCAACTAATGAAAAACTGTTTTTT
TRBV29-1	.	.	TRBJ2-3	CSVLLEGHPDTQYF	TGCAGCGTTTTATTGGAGGGACACCCAGATACGCAGTATTTT
TRBV7-9	.	.	TRBJ2-2	CASSLLWTAGELFF	TGTGCCAGCAGCTTACTCTGGACCGCCGGGGAGCTGTTTTTT
TRBV29-1	.	.	TRBJ2-2	CSVEAGGLTGELFF	TGCAGCGTTGAAGCCGGGGGCCTCACCGGGGAGCTGTTTTTT
TRBV27	.	.	TRBJ1-5	CASSQHGANQPQHF	TGTGCCAGCAGCCAACACGGAGCCAATCAGCCCCAGCATTTT
TRBV19	.	.	TRBJ1-2	CASSTGRRINYGYTF	TGTGCCAGTAGTACAGGGAGGAGGATTAACTATGGCTACACCTTC
TRBV18	.	TRBD1	TRBJ2-2	CASSGDRVTGELFF	TGTGCCAGCTCCGGGGACAGGGTGACCGGGGAGCTGTTTTTT